This T cell receptor (beta chain) comes out of a study of shared clonotypes between healthy human individuals. General study findings and limits: It was the few donors that limited the genetic and exposure-history diversity represented. Memory subsets had estimated richness that was generally smaller than that of naive subsets.

This clone was detected a few times. Its specificity is not known. CD45RO-negative, CCR7-selected cells formed the naive CD8 fraction, which excluded terminally differentiated effector memory CD45RA+ cells. Sorted subsets were amplified in replicate PCRs using approximately 0.2 ug DNA, 25,000 to 30,000 T cell genomes. The protocol was immunoSEQ multiplex PCR, while the TCRdb copy is restricted to in-frame clones and leaves out a portion. The table shows approximately 740,000 clones, with about 92% occurring only once. Germline V gene sequence: CDR1 SNHLY, CDR2 FYNNEI. The CDR3 extends over 13 amino acids. Trimming removed 8 bases from V and 6 bases from J, with 17 bases in between.

The V and J genes are TRBV2 and TRBJ2-7, with D possibly TRBD2 on 6 matching bases. This clonotype was sampled from a young man in good health. The specimen sequenced was naive CD8+ T cells sorted from blood. DNA for the CDR3: TGTGCCAGCCGAAGATTTTTGGGGGGCGAGCAGTACTTC. It translates to CASRRFLGGEQYF.